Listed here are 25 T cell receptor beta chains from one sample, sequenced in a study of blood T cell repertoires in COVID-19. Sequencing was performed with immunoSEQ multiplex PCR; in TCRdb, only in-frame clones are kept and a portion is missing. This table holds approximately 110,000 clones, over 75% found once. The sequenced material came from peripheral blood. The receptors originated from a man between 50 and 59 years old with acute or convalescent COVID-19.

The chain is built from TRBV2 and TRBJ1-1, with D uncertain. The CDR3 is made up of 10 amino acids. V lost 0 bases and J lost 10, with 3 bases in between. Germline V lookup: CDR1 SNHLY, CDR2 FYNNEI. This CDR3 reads CASSEAGAFF. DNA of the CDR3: TGTGCCAGCAGTGAAGCCGGAGCTTTCTTT.

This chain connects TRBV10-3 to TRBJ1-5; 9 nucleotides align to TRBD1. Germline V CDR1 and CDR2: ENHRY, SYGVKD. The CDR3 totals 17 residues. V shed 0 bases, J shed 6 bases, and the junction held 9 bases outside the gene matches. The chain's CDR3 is CAISESGGQGVGQPQHF. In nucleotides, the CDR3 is TGTGCCATCAGTGAGTCGGGGGGACAGGGAGTGGGTCAGCCCCAGCATTTT.

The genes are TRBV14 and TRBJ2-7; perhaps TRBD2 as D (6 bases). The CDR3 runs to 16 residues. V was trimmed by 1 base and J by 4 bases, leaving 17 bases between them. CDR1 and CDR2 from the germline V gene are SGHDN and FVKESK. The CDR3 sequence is CASSQGNWRDLYEQYF. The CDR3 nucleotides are TGTGCCAGCAGCCAAGGAAATTGGCGGGACCTATACGAGCAGTACTTC.

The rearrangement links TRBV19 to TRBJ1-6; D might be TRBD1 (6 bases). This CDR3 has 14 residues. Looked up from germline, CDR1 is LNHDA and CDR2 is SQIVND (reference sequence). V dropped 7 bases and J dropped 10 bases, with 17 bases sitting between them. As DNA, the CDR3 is TGTGCCAGTAAGTTCGGCAGGGGACTATCACCCCTCCACTTT. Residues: CASKFGRGLSPLHF.

CDR3 in amino acids: CASSLRGSQPQHF. The CDR3 nucleotides read TGTGCCAGCAGTTTACGGGGGTCTCAGCCCCAGCATTTT. The V gene is TRBV12-3 or TRBV12-4, the J gene TRBJ1-5, with a weak D call TRBD1 (5 bases). The CDR3 loop spans 13 amino acids. With 2 bases removed from V and 6 bases from J, the gap between germline ends came to 8 bases.

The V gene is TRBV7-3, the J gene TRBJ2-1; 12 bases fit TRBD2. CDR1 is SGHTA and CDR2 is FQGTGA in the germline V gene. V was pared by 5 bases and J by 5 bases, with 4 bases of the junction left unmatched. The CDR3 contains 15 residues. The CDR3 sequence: CASSVSSGRDNEQFF. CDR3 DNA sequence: TGTGCCAGCAGCGTGTCTAGCGGGAGGGACAATGAGCAGTTCTTC.

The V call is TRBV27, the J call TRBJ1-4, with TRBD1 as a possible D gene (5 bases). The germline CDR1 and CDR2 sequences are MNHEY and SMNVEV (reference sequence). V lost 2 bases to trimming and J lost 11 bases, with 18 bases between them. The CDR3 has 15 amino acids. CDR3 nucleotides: TGTGCCAGCAGTTTACAGGGTCAGAATCTGGGGAAACTGTTTTTT. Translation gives CASSLQGQNLGKLFF. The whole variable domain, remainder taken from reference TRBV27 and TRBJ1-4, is EAQVTQNPRYLITVTGKKLTVTCSQNMNHEYMSWYRQDPGLGLRQIYYSMNVEVTDKGDVPEGYKVSRKEKRNFPLILESPSPNQTSLYFCASSLQGQNLGKLFFGSGTQLSVL.

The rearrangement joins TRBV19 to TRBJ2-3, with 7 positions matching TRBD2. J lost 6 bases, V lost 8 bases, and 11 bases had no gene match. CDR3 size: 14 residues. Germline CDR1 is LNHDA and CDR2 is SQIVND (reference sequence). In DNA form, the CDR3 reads TGTGCCAGTGGAGCGGGAAAAGTCACCGATACGCAGTATTTT. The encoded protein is CASGAGKVTDTQYF.

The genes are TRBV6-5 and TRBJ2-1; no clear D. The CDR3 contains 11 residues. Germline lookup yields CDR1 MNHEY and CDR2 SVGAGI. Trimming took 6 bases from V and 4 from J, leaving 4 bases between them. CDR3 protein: CASSLYNEQFF. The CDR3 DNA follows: TGTGCCAGCAGCTTATACAATGAGCAGTTCTTC.

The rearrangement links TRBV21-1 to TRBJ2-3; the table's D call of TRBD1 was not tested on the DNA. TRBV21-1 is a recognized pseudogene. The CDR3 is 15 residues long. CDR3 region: CASKQGPLSTDTQYF. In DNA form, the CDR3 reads TGTGCCAGCAAACAGGGTCCCCTAAGCACAGATACGCAGTATTTT.

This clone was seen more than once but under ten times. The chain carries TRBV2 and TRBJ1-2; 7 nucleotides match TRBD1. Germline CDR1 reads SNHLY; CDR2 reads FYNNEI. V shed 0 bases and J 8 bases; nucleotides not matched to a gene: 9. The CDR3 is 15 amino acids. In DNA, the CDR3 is TGTGCCAGCAGTGAAGCGACAGGGAGTATACAAGGCTACACCTTC. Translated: CASSEATGSIQGYTF.

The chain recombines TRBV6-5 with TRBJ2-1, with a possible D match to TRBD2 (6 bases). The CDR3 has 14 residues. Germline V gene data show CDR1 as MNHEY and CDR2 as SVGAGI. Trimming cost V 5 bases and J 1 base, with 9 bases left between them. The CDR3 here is CASSKTSSYNEQFF. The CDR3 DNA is TGTGCCAGCAGTAAGACTAGTTCCTACAATGAGCAGTTCTTC.

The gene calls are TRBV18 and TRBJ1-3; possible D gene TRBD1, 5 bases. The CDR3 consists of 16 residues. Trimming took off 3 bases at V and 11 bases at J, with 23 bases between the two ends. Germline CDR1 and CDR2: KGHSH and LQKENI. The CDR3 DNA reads TGTGCCAGCTCACCCCCGGCCGGGGGAGTAGGAAGTGCCATATATTTT. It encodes CASSPPAGGVGSAIYF.

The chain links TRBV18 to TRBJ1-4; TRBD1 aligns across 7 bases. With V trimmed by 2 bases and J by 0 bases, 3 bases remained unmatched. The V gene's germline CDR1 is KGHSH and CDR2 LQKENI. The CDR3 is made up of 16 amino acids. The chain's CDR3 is CASSPRGQTTNEKLFF. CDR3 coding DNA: TGTGCCAGCTCACCAAGGGGACAGACAACTAATGAAAAACTGTTTTTT.

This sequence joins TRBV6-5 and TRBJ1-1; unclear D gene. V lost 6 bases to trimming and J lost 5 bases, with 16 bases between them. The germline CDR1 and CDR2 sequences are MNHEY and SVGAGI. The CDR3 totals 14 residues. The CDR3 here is CASRKGGRSTEAFF. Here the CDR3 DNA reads TGTGCCAGCAGGAAGGGAGGGAGGTCGACTGAAGCTTTCTTT.

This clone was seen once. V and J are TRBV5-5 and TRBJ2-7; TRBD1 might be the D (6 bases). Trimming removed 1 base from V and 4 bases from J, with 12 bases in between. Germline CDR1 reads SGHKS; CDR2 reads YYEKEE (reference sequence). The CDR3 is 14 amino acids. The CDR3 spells CASSLRDTLYEQYF. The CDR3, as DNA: TGTGCCAGCAGCTTGAGGGACACTTTATACGAGCAGTACTTC.

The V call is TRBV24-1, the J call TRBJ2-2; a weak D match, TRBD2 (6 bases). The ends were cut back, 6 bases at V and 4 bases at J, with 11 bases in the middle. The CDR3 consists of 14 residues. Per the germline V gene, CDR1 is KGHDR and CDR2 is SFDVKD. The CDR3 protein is CATSSGEVTGELFF. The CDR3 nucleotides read TGTGCCACCAGTTCGGGAGAGGTCACCGGGGAGCTGTTTTTT.

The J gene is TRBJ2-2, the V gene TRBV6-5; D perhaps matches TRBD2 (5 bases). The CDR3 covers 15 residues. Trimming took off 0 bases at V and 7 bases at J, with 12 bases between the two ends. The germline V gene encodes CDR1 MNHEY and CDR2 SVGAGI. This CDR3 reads CASSYSRGRDGELFF. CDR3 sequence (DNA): TGTGCCAGCAGTTACTCGAGAGGACGGGACGGGGAGCTGTTTTTT.

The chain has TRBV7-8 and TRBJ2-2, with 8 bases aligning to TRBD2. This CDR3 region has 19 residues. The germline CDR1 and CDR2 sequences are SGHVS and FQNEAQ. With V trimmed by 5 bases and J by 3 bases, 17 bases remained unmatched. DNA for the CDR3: TGTGCCAGCAGCAGAGAAAAAGGCCGGGAGGGCCTAGACACCGGGGAGCTGTTTTTT. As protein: CASSREKGREGLDTGELFF.

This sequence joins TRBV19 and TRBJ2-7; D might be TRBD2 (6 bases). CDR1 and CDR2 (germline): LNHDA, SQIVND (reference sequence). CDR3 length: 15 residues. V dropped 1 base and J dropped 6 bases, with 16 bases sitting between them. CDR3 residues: CASSIGGGVESEQYF. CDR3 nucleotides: TGTGCCAGTAGTATAGGCGGCGGGGTCGAGTCCGAGCAGTACTTC.

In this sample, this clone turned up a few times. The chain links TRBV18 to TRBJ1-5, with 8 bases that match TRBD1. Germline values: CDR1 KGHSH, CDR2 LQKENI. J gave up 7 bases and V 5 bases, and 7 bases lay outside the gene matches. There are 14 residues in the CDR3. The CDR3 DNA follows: TGTGCCAGCTCATCCGGGACAGGTTGGCAGCCCCAGCATTTT. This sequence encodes CASSSGTGWQPQHF.

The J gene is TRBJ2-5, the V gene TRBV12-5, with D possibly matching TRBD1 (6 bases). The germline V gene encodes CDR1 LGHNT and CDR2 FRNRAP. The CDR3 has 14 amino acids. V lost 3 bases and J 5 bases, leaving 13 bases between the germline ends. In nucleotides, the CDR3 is TGTGCTAGTGGTTTCACAGGGTTTTATGAGACCCAGTACTTC. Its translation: CASGFTGFYETQYF.

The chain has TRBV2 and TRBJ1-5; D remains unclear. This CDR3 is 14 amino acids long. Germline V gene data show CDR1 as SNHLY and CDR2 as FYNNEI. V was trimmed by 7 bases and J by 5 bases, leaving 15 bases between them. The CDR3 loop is CASTPREGDQPQHF. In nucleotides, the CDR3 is TGTGCCAGCACTCCGAGGGAGGGTGATCAGCCCCAGCATTTT.

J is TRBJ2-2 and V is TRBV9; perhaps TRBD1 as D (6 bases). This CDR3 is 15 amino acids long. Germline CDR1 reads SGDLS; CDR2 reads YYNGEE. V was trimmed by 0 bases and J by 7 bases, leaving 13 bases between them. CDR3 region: CASSVGRAGVGELFF. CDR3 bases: TGTGCCAGCAGCGTAGGACGGGCAGGGGTCGGGGAGCTGTTTTTT.

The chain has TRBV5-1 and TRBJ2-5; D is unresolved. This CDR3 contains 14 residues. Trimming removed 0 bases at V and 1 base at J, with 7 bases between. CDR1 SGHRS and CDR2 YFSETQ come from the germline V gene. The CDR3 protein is CASSLGGVQETQYF. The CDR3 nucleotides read TGCGCCAGCAGCTTGGGCGGCGTCCAAGAGACCCAGTACTTC. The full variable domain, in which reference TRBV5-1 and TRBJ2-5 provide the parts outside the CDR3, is KAGVTQTPRYLIKTRGQQVTLSCSPISGHRSVSWYQQTPGQGLQFLFEYFSETQRNKGNFPGRFSGRQFSNSRSEMNVSTLELGDSALYLCASSLGGVQETQYFGPGTRLLVL.